This is a list of T cell receptor beta chains from one sample in a study of blood T cell repertoires in COVID-19. Libraries were prepared by immunoSEQ multiplex PCR; TCRdb keeps only in-frame clonotypes and omits some of them. Among about 170,000 clones listed, about 80% were seen once. The material sequenced was peripheral blood. Receptors were obtained from a man in his 70s with active or convalescent COVID-19. CDR3s include the opening cysteine and the closing phenylalanine or tryptophan. The D gene is left open where the match is weak. Only part of the rows carry a size: once, few, many, or a class if the clone is expanded.

j_call cdr3_length clone_size v_call d_call cdr3_aa cdr3_nt
TRBJ2-1 16 - TRBV4-3 TRBD1 CASSRKPGQGEDGQFF TGCGCCAGCAGCCGGAAACCGGGACAGGGGGAGGATGGGCAGTTCTTC
TRBJ2-1 18 - TRBV5-5 - CASRGGGGRPVAYNEQFF TGTGCCAGCAGAGGAGGGGGCGGTAGGCCTGTGGCCTACAATGAGCAGTTCTTC
TRBJ1-1 16 - TRBV7-8 TRBD1 CASSLPGGGWNTEAFF TGTGCCAGCAGCTTACCAGGGGGTGGATGGAACACTGAAGCTTTCTTT
TRBJ2-5 13 - TRBV6-5 - CASVLDTQETQYF TGTGCCAGCGTATTGGACACCCAAGAGACCCAGTACTTC
TRBJ2-7 13 - TRBV30 - CAWGPKGSYEQYF TGTGCCTGGGGACCCAAAGGGAGTTACGAGCAGTACTTC
TRBJ2-2 13 - TRBV10-1 - CASSEGDTGELFF TGCGCCAGCAGTGAAGGGGATACCGGGGAGCTGTTTTTT
TRBJ2-2 14 - TRBV30 - CACQGRANTGELFF TGTGCCTGTCAGGGCAGGGCGAACACCGGGGAGCTGTTTTTT
TRBJ2-7 14 - TRBV20-1 - CSASGGQRSYEQYF TGCAGTGCTAGTGGGGGACAAAGGTCCTACGAGCAGTACTTC
TRBJ1-1 14 - TRBV6-5 - CASKVTGSWTEAFF TGTGCCAGCAAAGTAACAGGGAGTTGGACTGAAGCTTTCTTT
TRBJ1-5 15 - TRBV28 - CASSSPGEGNQPQHF TGTGCCAGCAGTTCCCCAGGGGAAGGCAATCAGCCCCAGCATTTT
TRBJ2-7 16 - TRBV7-2 TRBD2 CASSLASSGASYEQYF TGTGCCAGCAGCTTAGCTTCTAGCGGGGCATCTTACGAGCAGTACTTC
TRBJ1-5 16 - TRBV18 - CASSPSWESSNQPQHF TGTGCCAGCTCACCAAGCTGGGAGTCAAGCAATCAGCCCCAGCATTTT
TRBJ2-5 14 - TRBV4-3 - CASSQGQVPETQYF TGCGCCAGCAGCCAAGGCCAGGTTCCAGAGACCCAGTACTTC
TRBJ1-1 15 - TRBV7-9 - CASSLGDSPNTEAFF TGTGCCAGCAGCTTAGGTGACAGCCCAAACACTGAAGCTTTCTTT
TRBJ1-4 14 few TRBV7-2 TRBD1 CASSLYRGREKLFF TGTGCCAGCAGCTTATACAGGGGGCGCGAAAAACTGTTTTTT
TRBJ2-7 15 - TRBV4-3 - CASSLRHGGTYEQYF TGCGCCAGCAGCCTGAGGCACGGGGGAACCTACGAGCAGTACTTC
TRBJ1-1 15 - TRBV4-1 - CASSQGRRVGTEAFF TGCGCCAGCAGCCAAGGGAGGAGGGTCGGCACTGAAGCTTTCTTT
TRBJ1-6 17 - TRBV19 TRBD1 CASSMGDRAAYNSPLHF TGTGCCAGTAGTATGGGGGACAGGGCGGCCTATAATTCACCCCTCCACTTT
TRBJ2-1 15 - TRBV19 TRBD2 CASRKAGGVYNEQFF TGTGCCAGTAGGAAGGCGGGGGGTGTCTACAATGAGCAGTTCTTC
TRBJ2-7 13 - TRBV6-6 - CASNQVQGGEQYF TGTGCCAGCAACCAAGTGCAGGGCGGCGAGCAGTACTTC
TRBJ1-2 11 - TRBV12-3/TRBV12-4 - CASNTNYGYTF TGTGCCAGCAATACTAACTATGGCTACACCTTC
TRBJ1-2 15 - TRBV6-2/TRBV6-3 TRBD1 CASSRQTGGNYGYTF TGTGCCAGCAGTAGACAGACAGGGGGCAACTATGGCTACACCTTC
TRBJ1-2 13 - TRBV7-8 - CASSPRSRPVYTF TGTGCCAGCAGCCCCCGTAGCAGACCCGTCTACACCTTC
TRBJ2-1 14 - TRBV2 - CASATGVPPSEQFF TGTGCCAGCGCGACGGGGGTCCCCCCTAGTGAGCAGTTCTTC
TRBJ2-1 13 - TRBV7-2 - CASSLAPGIEQFF TGTGCCAGCAGCTTAGCGCCGGGGATTGAGCAGTTCTTC
TRBJ1-3 13 - TRBV30 - CAWRAGSGNTIYF TGTGCCTGGAGGGCAGGGTCCGGAAACACCATATATTTT
TRBJ2-1 16 - TRBV5-4 - CASSHGARNTGAEQFF TGTGCCAGCAGCCATGGGGCCCGGAACACGGGTGCTGAGCAGTTCTTC
TRBJ2-1 14 few TRBV4-2 TRBD2 CASSRRDYYNEQFF TGTGCCAGCAGCCGCCGGGACTACTACAATGAGCAGTTCTTC
TRBJ2-3 15 - TRBV5-1 TRBD2 CASSPRGALTDTQYF TGCGCCAGCAGCCCGCGGGGGGCCCTCACAGATACGCAGTATTTT
TRBJ2-7 15 - TRBV6-5 TRBD2 CASSPLGAGDYEQYF TGTGCCAGCAGCCCCTTGGGAGCGGGGGACTACGAGCAGTACTTC
TRBJ2-2 17 - TRBV19 TRBD2 CASSTPGLAEYTGELFF TGTGCCAGTAGTACCCCGGGACTAGCGGAGTACACCGGGGAGCTGTTTTTT
TRBJ1-1 12 - TRBV7-2 - CASSHGRSKAFF TGTGCCAGCAGCCACGGGAGGAGCAAAGCTTTCTTT
TRBJ2-2 16 - TRBV5-1 - CASSLRLFRESGELFF TGCGCCAGCAGCTTGAGATTGTTCCGGGAGTCCGGGGAGCTGTTTTTT
TRBJ2-5 15 - TRBV24-1 TRBD1 CATSDSTGAGETQYF TGTGCCACCAGTGATTCGACAGGGGCTGGAGAGACCCAGTACTTC
TRBJ2-5 15 - TRBV24-1 - CATSDLHRDVETQYF TGTGCCACCAGTGATTTGCACAGGGATGTAGAGACCCAGTACTTC
TRBJ2-1 15 - TRBV6-6 - CASSTLARAYNEQFF TGTGCCAGCAGCACCCTCGCCCGAGCGTACAATGAGCAGTTCTTC
TRBJ1-4 13 - TRBV7-2 - CASTSDRREKLFF TGTGCCAGCACTTCCGACAGGCGGGAAAAACTGTTTTTT
TRBJ2-2 15 - TRBV7-2 TRBD2 CASSPSGRAPGELFF TGTGCCAGCAGCCCGAGCGGGAGGGCTCCCGGGGAGCTGTTTTTT
TRBJ2-1 15 - TRBV5-6 TRBD2 CASSSLAGGPHEQFF TGTGCCAGCAGCTCACTAGCGGGGGGGCCTCATGAGCAGTTCTTC
TRBJ2-4 19 - TRBV9 - CASSVVPGQPMEAKNIQYF TGTGCCAGCAGCGTAGTGCCGGGACAACCTATGGAAGCCAAAAACATTCAGTACTTC
TRBJ1-2 13 - TRBV15 - CATSQLQRGGYTF TGTGCCACCAGCCAACTCCAGCGGGGGGGCTACACCTTC
TRBJ1-4 14 - TRBV27 TRBD1 CASSPGQGGGKLFF TGTGCCAGCAGTCCTGGACAGGGGGGGGGAAAACTGTTTTTT
TRBJ1-1 13 - TRBV12-3/TRBV12-4 - CASSSSLNTEAFF TGTGCCAGCAGTTCGTCGTTGAACACTGAAGCTTTCTTT
TRBJ1-2 15 - TRBV28 TRBD1 CASSQPGQGKYGYTF TGTGCCAGCAGTCAACCCGGACAGGGGAAGTATGGCTACACCTTC
TRBJ2-5 16 - TRBV5-8 TRBD1 CASSLGQGAIQETQYF TGTGCCAGCAGCTTGGGGCAGGGGGCGATTCAAGAGACCCAGTACTTC
TRBJ1-5 16 - TRBV6-6 TRBD1 CASSFLGTGVDQPQHF TGTGCCAGCAGTTTTTTGGGGACAGGAGTTGATCAGCCCCAGCATTTT